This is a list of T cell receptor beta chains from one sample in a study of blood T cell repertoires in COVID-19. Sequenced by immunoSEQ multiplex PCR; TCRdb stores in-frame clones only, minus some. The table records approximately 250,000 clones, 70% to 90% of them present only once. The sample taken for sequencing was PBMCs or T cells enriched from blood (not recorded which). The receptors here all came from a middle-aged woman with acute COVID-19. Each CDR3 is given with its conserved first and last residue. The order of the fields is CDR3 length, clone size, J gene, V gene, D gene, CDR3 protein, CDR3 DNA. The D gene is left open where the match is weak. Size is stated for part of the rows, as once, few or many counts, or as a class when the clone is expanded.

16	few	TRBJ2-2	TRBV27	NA	CASSFLREFGTGELFF	TGTGCCAGCAGTTTCTTAAGGGAGTTCGGGACCGGGGAGCTGTTTTTT
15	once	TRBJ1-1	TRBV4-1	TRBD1	CASSQSQGANTEAFF	TGCGCCAGCAGCCAAAGCCAGGGGGCCAACACTGAAGCTTTCTTT
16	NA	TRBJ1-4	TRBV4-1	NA	CASRPQQGDTNEKLFF	TGCGCCAGCAGACCACAACAGGGTGACACTAATGAAAAACTGTTTTTT
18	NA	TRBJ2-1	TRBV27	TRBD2	CASSLLGPGLGNYNEQFF	TGTGCCAGCAGTTTATTGGGACCGGGACTAGGGAACTACAATGAGCAGTTCTTC
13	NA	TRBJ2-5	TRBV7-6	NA	CASSFPGLETQYF	TGTGCCAGCAGCTTCCCAGGATTGGAGACCCAGTACTTC
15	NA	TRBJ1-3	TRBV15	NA	CATSTAPSSGNTIYF	TGTGCCACCAGCACCGCCCCGAGCTCTGGAAACACCATATATTTT
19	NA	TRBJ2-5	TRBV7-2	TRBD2	CASSLGSSGNSGVQETQYF	TGTGCCAGCAGCTTAGGGTCTAGCGGTAACTCGGGGGTCCAAGAGACCCAGTACTTC
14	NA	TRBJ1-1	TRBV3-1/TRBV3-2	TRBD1	CASSQVGTDTEAFF	TGTGCCAGCAGCCAGGTGGGGACAGACACTGAAGCTTTCTTT
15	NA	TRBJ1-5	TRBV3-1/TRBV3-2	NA	CASSQSGDSNQPQHF	TGTGCCAGCAGCCAATCAGGGGACAGCAATCAGCCCCAGCATTTT
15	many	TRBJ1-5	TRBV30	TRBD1	CAWSGGQGDGQPQHF	TGTGCCTGGAGTGGCGGACAGGGGGATGGTCAGCCCCAGCATTTT
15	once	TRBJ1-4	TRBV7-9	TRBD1	CASSIRDRDNEKLFF	TGTGCCAGCAGCATCCGGGACAGAGATAATGAAAAACTGTTTTTT
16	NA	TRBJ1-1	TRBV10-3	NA	CAISESQTGWNTEAFF	TGTGCCATCAGTGAGTCTCAGACAGGTTGGAACACTGAAGCTTTCTTT
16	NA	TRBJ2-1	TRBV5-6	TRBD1	CASSLDWPGGYNEQFF	TGTGCCAGCAGCTTGGACTGGCCAGGGGGTTACAATGAGCAGTTCTTC
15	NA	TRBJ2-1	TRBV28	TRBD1	CASRPGQGRHNEQFF	TGTGCCAGCAGACCGGGACAGGGGAGACACAATGAGCAGTTCTTC
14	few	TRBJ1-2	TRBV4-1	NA	CASSQDDSGYGYTF	TGCGCCAGCAGCCAAGATGATTCAGGCTATGGCTACACCTTC
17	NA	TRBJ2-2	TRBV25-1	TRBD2	CASSVGGRLADTGELFF	TGTGCCAGCAGCGTAGGAGGGAGACTAGCGGACACCGGGGAGCTGTTTTTT
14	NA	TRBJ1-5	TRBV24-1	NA	CATSVSGGNQPQHF	TGTGCCACCAGTGTCTCCGGGGGCAATCAGCCCCAGCATTTT
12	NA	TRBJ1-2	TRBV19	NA	CASRRGDSGYTF	TGTGCCAGCCGACGTGGAGACTCCGGCTACACCTTC
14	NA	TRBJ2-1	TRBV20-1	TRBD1	CSASRGTGGHEQFF	TGCAGTGCTAGTCGGGGGACAGGGGGCCATGAGCAGTTCTTC
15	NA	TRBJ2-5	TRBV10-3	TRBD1	CAISDTGTVQETQYF	TGTGCCATCAGTGATACCGGGACAGTCCAAGAGACCCAGTACTTC
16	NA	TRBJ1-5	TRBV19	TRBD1	CASNTRGQGEGQPQHF	TGTGCCAGTAATACTAGGGGACAGGGAGAAGGGCAGCCCCAGCATTTT
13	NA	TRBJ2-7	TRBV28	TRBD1	CASSPGQNYEQYF	TGTGCCAGCAGCCCGGGACAGAACTACGAGCAGTACTTC
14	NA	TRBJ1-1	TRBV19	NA	CASAGPIMNTEAFF	TGTGCCAGTGCAGGGCCTATAATGAACACTGAAGCTTTCTTT
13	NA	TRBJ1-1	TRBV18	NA	CASTPRGQGEAFF	TGTGCCAGCACACCCAGGGGCCAGGGGGAAGCTTTCTTT
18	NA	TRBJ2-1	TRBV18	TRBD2	CASSPRTSGISGINEQFF	TGTGCCAGCTCACCACGAACTAGCGGGATAAGTGGTATCAATGAGCAGTTCTTC
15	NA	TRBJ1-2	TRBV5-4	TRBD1	CASSLSGGLFWGYTF	TGTGCCAGCAGCTTATCAGGGGGGCTTTTCTGGGGCTACACCTTC
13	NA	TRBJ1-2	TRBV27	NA	CASSKNRIYGYTF	TGTGCCAGCAGCAAGAACAGGATATATGGCTACACCTTC
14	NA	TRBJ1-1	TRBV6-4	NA	CASREQGRNTEAFF	TGTGCCAGCAGAGAACAGGGCCGGAACACTGAAGCTTTCTTT
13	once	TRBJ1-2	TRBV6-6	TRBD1	CASSFTGDYGYTF	TGTGCCAGCAGTTTTACAGGGGACTATGGCTACACCTTC
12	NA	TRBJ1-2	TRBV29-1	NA	CSVYRANYGYTF	TGCAGCGTATACAGGGCCAACTATGGCTACACCTTC
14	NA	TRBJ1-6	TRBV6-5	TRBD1	CASSYELNRGTLHF	TGTGCCAGCAGTTACGAGCTAAACAGGGGTACCCTCCACTTT
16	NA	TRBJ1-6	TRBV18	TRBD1	CASSPREGTGESPLHF	TGTGCCAGCTCACCACGGGAGGGGACAGGAGAGTCACCCCTCCACTTT
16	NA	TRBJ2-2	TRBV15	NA	CATSRFGGLRTGELFF	TGTGCCACCAGCAGGTTCGGGGGGCTTCGCACCGGGGAGCTGTTTTTT
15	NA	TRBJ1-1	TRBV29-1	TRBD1	CSDIQGDYMNTEAFF	TGCAGCGATATACAGGGGGATTACATGAACACTGAAGCTTTCTTT
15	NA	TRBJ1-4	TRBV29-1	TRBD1	CSAWAPGGPNEKLFF	TGCAGCGCGTGGGCCCCAGGGGGCCCTAATGAAAAACTGTTTTTT
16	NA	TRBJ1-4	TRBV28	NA	CASSLSRVSTNEKLFF	TGTGCCAGCAGTTTATCGAGGGTATCAACTAATGAAAAACTGTTTTTT
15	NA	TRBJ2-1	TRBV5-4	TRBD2	CASSFRTSGYNEQFF	TGTGCCAGCAGCTTTCGAACTAGCGGATACAATGAGCAGTTCTTC
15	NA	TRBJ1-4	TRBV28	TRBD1	CASSPPDRGDEKLFF	TGTGCCAGCAGTCCCCCGGACAGGGGGGATGAAAAACTGTTTTTT
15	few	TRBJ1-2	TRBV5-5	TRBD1	CASSSTGTGSYGYTF	TGTGCCAGCAGCTCCACCGGGACAGGGAGCTATGGCTACACCTTC
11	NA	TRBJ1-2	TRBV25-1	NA	CASSLNYGYTF	TGTGCCAGCAGCCTGAACTATGGCTACACCTTC
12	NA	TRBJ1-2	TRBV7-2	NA	CASSSAGYGYTF	TGTGCCAGCAGCTCCGCAGGCTATGGCTACACCTTC